Below, 30 T cell receptor beta chains from the same sample are listed, as sequenced in a study of cytomegalovirus exposure and HLA in healthy donors. This PCR relied on a set of 60 Vbeta primers and 13 Jbeta primers. Method: immunoSEQ multiplex PCR; TCRdb's copy keeps in-frame clones and lacks some. The profile shows about 110,000 clones, around three quarters of them singletons. The material sequenced was PBMCs. The receptors here all came from a male donor in good health and CMV-seronegative.

This clone appeared a few times. The V and J genes are TRBV10-3 and TRBJ2-1; TRBD1 aligns across 8 bases. The CDR3 runs to 14 residues. After removal of 5 bases from V and 9 bases from J, the junction contained 9 bases not matched to a gene. Per the germline V gene, CDR1 is ENHRY and CDR2 is SYGVKD. The CDR3 DNA reads as TGTGCCATCAGTCTAGGGACAGGTGCTTTTGAGCAGTTCTTC. Translated, it gives CAISLGTGAFEQFF.

The chain uses TRBV11-2 and TRBJ2-7; 12 bases are a match to TRBD2. Germline V lookup: CDR1 SGHAT, CDR2 FQNNGV. The trim removed 5 bases at V and 2 bases at J, leaving 7 bases unmatched. The CDR3 sequence is 16 residues long. The CDR3 sequence is CASSPILAGGPYEQYF. The CDR3 nucleotides read TGTGCCAGCAGCCCCATTCTAGCGGGAGGGCCCTACGAGCAGTACTTC.

The chain joins TRBV5-1 to TRBJ2-1; 7 nucleotides align to TRBD2. The CDR3 is made up of 20 amino acids. V lost 3 bases, J lost 1 base, and 19 bases stayed unmatched. In germline, CDR1 is SGHRS, CDR2 YFSETQ. The DNA of the CDR3 is TGCGCCAGCAGCTCGAATATAACTAGCGTCCTTCGACGTTCCTACAATGAGCAGTTCTTC. It is translated as CASSSNITSVLRRSYNEQFF. Full variable domain (outside the CDR3, taken from reference TRBV5-1 and TRBJ2-1): KAGVTQTPRYLIKTRGQQVTLSCSPISGHRSVSWYQQTPGQGLQFLFEYFSETQRNKGNFPGRFSGRQFSNSRSEMNVSTLELGDSALYLCASSSNITSVLRRSYNEQFFGPGTRLTVL.

The genes are TRBV7-2 and TRBJ2-7; weak D call: TRBD2 (6 bases). CDR1 and CDR2 from the germline V gene are SGHTA and FQGNSA. Trimming took off 5 bases at V and 5 bases at J, with 16 bases between the two ends. The CDR3 is 14 amino acids. In DNA form, the CDR3 reads TGTGCCAGCAGCCCCTTCGGGAGTATCCACGAGCAGTACTTC. Translated: CASSPFGSIHEQYF.

The chain uses TRBV10-2 and TRBJ2-7; D gene uncertain. Trimming stripped 9 bases from V and 1 base from J, with 7 bases between. CDR1 and CDR2 (germline): WSHSY, SAAADI. The CDR3 runs 11 residues. CDR3 nucleotide sequence: TGCGCCAGTCAGGATTCCTACGAGCAGTACTTC. Amino acids: CASQDSYEQYF.

The chain is built from TRBV11-2 and TRBJ2-1; 8 bases are a match to TRBD1. J was trimmed by 12 bases and V by 3 bases; bases with no gene match: 4. Per the germline V gene, CDR1 is SGHAT and CDR2 is FQNNGV. CDR3 size: 12 residues. The CDR3 here is CASSLGDRWQFF. The CDR3 DNA reads as TGTGCCAGCAGCTTGGGGGACAGGTGGCAGTTCTTC. The entire variable domain, with the rest obtained from reference TRBV11-2 and TRBJ2-1, is as follows: EAGVAQSPRYKIIEKRQSVAFWCNPISGHATLYWYQQILGQGPKLLIQFQNNGVVDDSQLPKDRFSAERLKGVDSTLKIQPAKLEDSAVYLCASSLGDRWQFFGPGTRLTVL.

In the case of this clone: One end of the junction is discordant with germline, which a read error may explain. The chain uses TRBV27 and TRBJ2-5; tentatively, D is TRBD2 (5 bases). Germline loops: CDR1 MNHEY, CDR2 SMNVEV (reference sequence). This CDR3 is built from 19 residues. The CDR3 region is CASSLRLSAGQRSQGTQYF. The CDR3 nucleotides read TGTGCCAGCAGTTTACGCCTATCGGCTGGGCAGCGGTCACAAGGGACCCAGTACTTC.

The rearrangement joins TRBV2 to TRBJ1-2; D not certain. Germline V CDR1 and CDR2: SNHLY, FYNNEI. Trimming pared 4 bases from V and 4 bases from J, leaving 13 bases between. CDR3 length equals 14 residues. The CDR3 reads CASSGQQAAYGYTF. In DNA, the CDR3 is TGTGCCAGCAGTGGTCAGCAGGCTGCCTATGGCTACACCTTC.

This clone has a handful of counts. The chain uses TRBV6-1 and TRBJ2-7; 8 bases align to TRBD1. From germline, CDR1 is MNHNS and CDR2 SASEGT. CDR3 length: 14 residues. Trimming at V came to 6 bases and at J to 0 bases, leaving 4 bases not matched to a gene. CDR3 bases: TGTGCCAGCAGGGTCGGGACAGGCTCCTACGAGCAGTACTTC. Its protein is CASRVGTGSYEQYF.

The chain employs TRBV7-6 and TRBJ2-3; 7 positions agree with TRBD2. The CDR3 sequence is 15 residues long. Germline assignment: CDR1 SGHVS and CDR2 FNYEAQ. V shed 3 bases and J 6 bases; nucleotides not matched to a gene: 9. Here the CDR3 reads CASSFRGRAADTQYF. CDR3 nucleotide sequence: TGTGCCAGCAGCTTTCGAGGGAGGGCCGCGGATACGCAGTATTTT.

In this sample, this clone turned up once. The CDR3 protein is CASSESGQITSYEQYF. The CDR3 bases are TGCGCCAGCAGTGAGTCAGGACAAATTACCTCCTACGAGCAGTACTTC. The chain has TRBV10-2 and TRBJ2-7; possibly TRBD1 for D (5 bases). This CDR3 is built from 16 residues. The germline V gene encodes CDR1 WSHSY and CDR2 SAAADI. Between the trimmed V and J ends, which lost 0 bases and 0 bases, there was a span of 12 bases.

The CDR3 protein is CASMRRANYGYTF. DNA for the CDR3: TGTGCCAGCATGCGGCGAGCTAACTATGGCTACACCTTC. V is TRBV6-1 and J is TRBJ1-2, with D unclear. The CDR3 length is 13 residues. Trimming took off 7 bases at V and 0 bases at J, with 9 bases between the two ends. Germline-derived CDR1 and CDR2 are MNHNS and SASEGT.

This clone appeared a single time. This sequence joins TRBV27 and TRBJ2-1; 11 positions agree with TRBD2. The CDR3 totals 15 residues. The ends lost 6 bases at V and 4 bases at J; junction bases unmatched: 5. Germline CDR1 reads MNHEY; CDR2 reads SMNVEV (reference sequence). CDR3 residues: CASSVTSGSYNEQFF. CDR3 sequence (DNA): TGTGCCAGCAGCGTTACTAGCGGGAGTTACAATGAGCAGTTCTTC.

The chain joins TRBV6-5 to TRBJ2-1, with 11 bases lining up with TRBD2. The CDR3 is made up of 14 amino acids. With 2 bases clipped from V and 11 bases from J, the junction kept 5 bases outside the gene matches. Germline CDR1 is MNHEY and CDR2 is SVGAGI. In DNA, the CDR3 is TGTGCCAGCAGTTACCCGGGACTAGCGGCCAAGCAGTTCTTC. Translated: CASSYPGLAAKQFF.

The chain carries TRBV10-3 and TRBJ2-6; 7 bases line up with TRBD1. The germline CDR1 and CDR2 sequences are ENHRY and SYGVKD. The length of the CDR3 is 18 residues. Unmatched junction bases numbered 9, after V lost 4 bases and J lost 0 bases. DNA for the CDR3: TGTGCCATCAGTGCGGTTGGGACAGCCTTCTCTGGGGCCAACGTCCTGACTTTC. Its translation: CAISAVGTAFSGANVLTF.

V and J are TRBV5-4 and TRBJ2-7; 8 positions match TRBD1. Losses at the gene ends were 0 bases for V and 6 bases for J; bases not matched to a gene: 5. Germline V lookup: CDR1 SGHNT, CDR2 YYREEE (reference sequence). The length of the CDR3 is 14 residues. The CDR3 DNA reads TGTGCCAGCAGCTTGGGACAGGGGTTGGGCGAGCAGTACTTC. Its protein is CASSLGQGLGEQYF.

The chain carries TRBV9 and TRBJ2-7; D perhaps matches TRBD2 (7 bases). CDR1 is SGDLS and CDR2 is YYNGEE in the germline V gene. Trimming removed 0 bases at V and 0 bases at J, with 13 bases between. The CDR3 loop spans 16 amino acids. The CDR3 sequence is CASSVESGGLSYEQYF. CDR3 sequence (DNA): TGTGCCAGCAGCGTAGAATCGGGGGGCCTCTCCTACGAGCAGTACTTC.

The chain is built from TRBV7-7 and TRBJ2-1, with 10 bases fitting TRBD2. Germline V CDR1 and CDR2: SSHAT, FNYEAQ (reference sequence). This CDR3 spans 15 amino acids. After removal of 3 bases from V and 4 bases from J, the junction contained 3 bases not matched to a gene. In nucleotides, the CDR3 is TGTGCCAGCAGCTTCGGACTAGCGGCGTACAATGAGCAGTTCTTC. Its translation is CASSFGLAAYNEQFF. The full variable domain, in which reference TRBV7-7 and TRBJ2-1 provide the parts outside the CDR3, is GAGVSQSPRYKVTKRGQDVTLRCDPISSHATLYWYQQALGQGPEFLTYFNYEAQPDKSGLPSDRFSAERPEGSISTLTIQRTEQRDSAMYRCASSFGLAAYNEQFFGPGTRLTVL.

As for this clone: The sample contains more than one DNA sequence encoding this CDR3. This chain uses TRBV6-4 with TRBJ2-5, with a possible D match to TRBD1 (6 bases). V dropped 4 bases and J dropped 4 bases, with 10 bases sitting between them. CDR1 MRHNA and CDR2 SNTAGT come from the germline V gene. CDR3 length: 13 residues. In nucleotides, the CDR3 is TGTGCCAGCAGTGCAGGGGCGGGAGAGACCCAGTACTTC. It encodes CASSAGAGETQYF.

In its sample, this clone was seen once. J is TRBJ2-7 and V is TRBV15; 8 nucleotides agree with TRBD1. This CDR3 region has 13 residues. J lost 3 bases, V lost 6 bases, and 4 bases had no gene match. Germline V gives CDR1 LNHNV, CDR2 YYDKDF (reference sequence). The CDR3 DNA is TGTGCCACCAGGGCACAGGGGGGCTACGAGCAGTACTTC. Translated: CATRAQGGYEQYF.

As regards this clone: In the same sample, other DNA sequences code for this CDR3. The chain uses TRBV18 and TRBJ2-7; 9 nucleotides agree with TRBD1. This CDR3 is 14 amino acids long. Germline CDR1 is KGHSH and CDR2 is LQKENI. J gave up 3 bases and V 6 bases, and 6 bases lay outside the gene matches. This CDR3 reads CASSPGQGIYEQYF. DNA of the CDR3: TGTGCCAGCTCCCCAGGACAGGGGATCTACGAGCAGTACTTC.

The chain has TRBV2 and TRBJ2-5; perhaps TRBD2 as D (5 bases). The J call could be wrong; TRBJ2-7 is a better fit for the DNA end. This CDR3 comprises 14 residues. In germline, CDR1 is SNHLY, CDR2 FYNNEI. CDR3: CASTLRGGSYEQYF. The CDR3 nucleotides read TGTGCCAGCACACTCCGGGGTGGTTCCTACGAGCAGTACTTC.

The genes are TRBV28 and TRBJ2-1, with 8 bases fitting TRBD2. This CDR3 contains 13 residues. J lost 9 bases, V lost 0 bases, and 1 base had no gene match. CDR1 is MDHEN and CDR2 is SYDVKM in the germline V gene. The CDR3 is CASSLWREVEQFF. CDR3 DNA sequence: TGTGCCAGCAGTTTATGGCGGGAGGTTGAGCAGTTCTTC.

The chain couples TRBV5-5 to TRBJ2-1; 8 bases fit TRBD1. V was clipped by 4 bases and J by 7 bases; unmatched bases: 7. The CDR3 sequence is 14 residues long. The germline V gene has CDR1 SGHKS and CDR2 YYEKEE (reference sequence). The DNA of the CDR3 is TGTGCCAGCAGCCCCGGGACAGGCCTTAATGAGCAGTTCTTC. Translation: CASSPGTGLNEQFF. The whole variable domain, filled in from reference TRBV5-5 and TRBJ2-1, reads DAGVTQSPTHLIKTRGQQVTLRCSPISGHKSVSWYQQVLGQGPQFIFQYYEKEERGRGNFPDRFSARQFPNYSSELNVNALLLGDSALYLCASSPGTGLNEQFFGPGTRLTVL.

This clone was picked up one time. V and J are TRBV27 and TRBJ1-4; 8 bases agree with TRBD1. The CDR3 totals 16 residues. After removal of 5 bases from V and 7 bases from J, the junction contained 12 bases not matched to a gene. Germline V gene data show CDR1 as MNHEY and CDR2 as SMNVEV (reference sequence). CDR3 nucleotides: TGTGCCAGCAGTCTCGGGACAGGCTTGGGACGTGAAAAACTGTTTTTT. It encodes CASSLGTGLGREKLFF.

V is TRBV19 and J is TRBJ1-5; D ambiguous. Germline lookup yields CDR1 LNHDA and CDR2 SQIVND (reference sequence). The CDR3 covers 15 residues. V was clipped by 1 base and J by 0 bases, with 7 bases between them. The CDR3 coding sequence is TGTGCCAGTAGTATAGTCACAGATAGCAATCAGCCCCAGCATTTT. Its protein product is CASSIVTDSNQPQHF.

This rearrangement joins TRBV7-2 to TRBJ1-2; TRBD1 matches 7 bases. CDR3 length: 15 amino acids. Unmatched junction bases numbered 7, after V lost 1 base and J lost 5 bases. Germline CDR1 is SGHTA and CDR2 is FQGNSA. The CDR3 DNA is TGTGCCAGCAGCTTAGTAGGGACAGACTCATATGGCTACACCTTC. This codes for CASSLVGTDSYGYTF.

This chain uses TRBV7-9 with TRBJ2-1; D is possibly TRBD2 (6 bases). Between the trimmed V and J ends, which lost 0 bases and 7 bases, there was a span of 13 bases. The CDR3 is 15 residues long. Germline V gene sequence: CDR1 SEHNR, CDR2 FQNEAQ (reference sequence). CDR3 in DNA: TGTGCCAGCAGCTTAGCGGGTAGTGGGAGGAATGAGCAGTTCTTC. Translation: CASSLAGSGRNEQFF. The full variable domain, its missing parts supplied by reference TRBV7-9 and TRBJ2-1, is DTGVSQNPRHKITKRGQNVTFRCDPISEHNRLYWYRQTLGQGPEFLTYFQNEAQLEKSRLLSDRFSAERPKGSFSTLEIQRTEQGDSAMYLCASSLAGSGRNEQFFGPGTRLTVL.

The chain joins TRBV6-5 to TRBJ1-2; 8 nucleotides match TRBD1. Trimming took 6 bases from V and 4 from J; bases not matched to a gene: 4. The CDR3 covers 13 residues. Germline CDR1 reads MNHEY; CDR2 reads SVGAGI. CDR3 region: CASSLGQAYGYTF. The CDR3 DNA follows: TGTGCCAGCAGCCTGGGACAGGCCTATGGCTACACCTTC.

The chain carries TRBV11-2 and TRBJ1-1; 7 nucleotides align to TRBD1. J lost 5 bases, V lost 4 bases, and 7 bases had no gene match. Per the germline V gene, CDR1 is SGHAT and CDR2 is FQNNGV. This CDR3 comprises 14 residues. This chain's CDR3 is CASSYRQGWTEAFF. The DNA for the CDR3 is TGTGCCAGCAGCTACCGACAGGGCTGGACTGAAGCTTTCTTT.